A single sample is the source of the 7 T cell receptor beta chains below, sequenced in a study of T cells after yellow fever vaccination. TCRdb analysed the 5' RACE reads with MiXCR anew, one entry per CDR3 protein. The data hold 300,000 to 400,000 distinct CDR3 sequences, with under 7.5% observed a single time. The sample in question was PBMCs, obtained 5 days after the yellow fever booster vaccination. The receptors were gathered from a man between 25 and 39 years old who received the YFV17D yellow fever vaccine.

This clonotype showed up just a few times. The chain couples TRBV7-2 to TRBJ2-1; 9 bases are shared with TRBD2. The V gene end was trimmed by 2 bases and the J gene end by 4 bases; junction bases not matched to a gene: 6. This CDR3 region has 16 residues. Germline CDR1 and CDR2: SGHTA and FQGNSA. For the CDR3, the DNA is TGTGCCAGCAGCTTATTGGCGGGAGGGAGATACAATGAGCAGTTCTTC. Translation gives CASSLLAGGRYNEQFF. The whole variable domain, remainder taken from reference TRBV7-2 and TRBJ2-1, is GAGVSQSPSNKVTEKGKDVELRCDPISGHTALYWYRQSLGQGLEFLIYFQGNSAPDKSGLPSDRFSAERTGGSVSTLTIQRTQQEDSAVYLCASSLLAGGRYNEQFFGPGTRLTVL.

This clonotype has at least ten counts. The chain has TRBV5-4 and TRBJ1-1; D is possibly TRBD1 (5 bases). The CDR3 spans 14 residues. With 1 base removed from V and 0 bases from J, the gap between germline ends came to 7 bases. Germline V CDR1 and CDR2: SGHNT, YYREEE (reference sequence). Here the CDR3 DNA reads TGTGCCAGCAGCTTGCCAGGGTTGAACACTGAAGCTTTCTTT. Translation gives CASSLPGLNTEAFF.

The CDR3 DNA sequence: TGTGCCAGCAGTTACCAACGGGGGCCCTACGAGCAGTACTTC. Its translation: CASSYQRGPYEQYF. V usage is TRBV6-2 or TRBV6-3 and J usage is TRBJ2-7, with D perhaps given as TRBD1 or TRBD2 (6 bases each). Germline lookup yields CDR1 MNHEY and CDR2 SVGEGT. Trimming took off 2 bases at V and 2 bases at J, with 10 bases between the two ends. CDR3 length equals 14 residues.

This clonotype turned up a few times. V is TRBV3-1 and J is TRBJ2-5; 9 bases match TRBD2. The CDR3 contains 16 residues. The germline gives CDR1 LGHDT, CDR2 YNNKEL (reference sequence). J gave up 2 bases and V 0 bases, and 4 bases lay outside the gene matches. The chain's CDR3 is CASSQESAGGQETQYF. CDR3 nucleotide sequence: TGTGCCAGCAGCCAAGAGTCGGCGGGGGGGCAAGAGACCCAGTACTTC.

Ten or more counts support this clonotype. The J gene is TRBJ2-2, the V gene TRBV14, with D hard to call. The germline V and J ends were trimmed by 5 bases and 7 bases, with 14 bases remaining between them. Germline V lookup: CDR1 SGHDN, CDR2 FVKESK. This CDR3 contains 14 residues. The CDR3 DNA reads as TGTGCCAGCAGCACTGTCCCCGGTGACGGGGAGCTGTTTTTT. Encoded protein: CASSTVPGDGELFF.

This clonotype has a count of ten or more. This chain joins TRBV5-1 and TRBJ2-7, with D possibly matching TRBD2 (6 bases). The CDR3 runs to 15 residues. V lost 4 bases and J lost 1, with 15 bases in between. Germline loops: CDR1 SGHRS, CDR2 YFSETQ. CDR3 sequence: CASSKGGSASYEQYF. The CDR3 DNA is TGCGCCAGCAGCAAGGGAGGAAGTGCTTCCTACGAGCAGTACTTC.

This clonotype was counted ten times or more. CDR3 sequence (DNA): TGTGCCACCCATGCCTACAATGAGCAGTTCTTC. The encoded protein is CATHAYNEQFF. The chain combines TRBV27 with TRBJ2-1; D gene unclear. The CDR3 spans 11 residues. Trimming stripped 10 bases from V and 2 bases from J, with 6 bases between. Per germline, CDR1 MNHEY and CDR2 SMNVEV (reference sequence).